This is a list of T cell receptor beta chains from one sample in a study of T cell responses to AZD1222 COVID-19 vaccine. TCRdb keeps only in-frame clones here, not all; method: immunoSEQ multiplex PCR. This table has around 80,000 clones, approximately 85% appearing once. This specimen was peripheral blood, taken 28 days after the second AZD1222 dose. The receptors stem from an adult who received the AZD1222 COVID-19 vaccine. Each CDR3 is given with its conserved first and last residue. A D gene is named only where the DNA matches it firmly. Not every row has a clone size; where given, it reads once, few, many or a size class.

TRBV28	NA	TRBJ1-2	NA	CASSLPGRLYGYTF	TGTGCCAGCAGTCTACCGGGACGGCTATATGGCTACACCTTC
TRBV9	NA	TRBJ2-3	TRBD1	CASAEGAASPDTQYF	TGTGCCAGCGCCGAGGGGGCCGCCTCACCAGATACGCAGTATTTT
TRBV5-1	NA	TRBJ2-7	TRBD1	CASSTPGDRVAYEQYF	TGCGCCAGCAGCACGCCCGGGGACAGGGTGGCCTACGAGCAGTACTTC
TRBV9	NA	TRBJ1-3	NA	CASSMSADGNTIYF	TGTGCCAGCAGCATGTCAGCAGATGGAAACACCATATATTTT
TRBV3-1/TRBV3-2	NA	TRBJ2-5	NA	CASSQDQAGSRTQYF	TGTGCCAGCAGCCAAGATCAAGCAGGGTCAAGGACCCAGTACTTC
TRBV3-1/TRBV3-2	NA	TRBJ2-3	NA	CASSQDDSFSTDTQYF	TGTGCCAGCAGCCAAGATGACAGTTTTAGCACAGATACGCAGTATTTT
TRBV29-1	NA	TRBJ1-1	NA	CSGRTSMNTEAFF	TGCAGCGGCAGAACAAGTATGAACACTGAAGCTTTCTTT
TRBV19	NA	TRBJ1-2	NA	CASGVLGYTF	TGTGCCAGTGGGGTATTGGGCTACACCTTC
TRBV12-3/TRBV12-4	NA	TRBJ1-2	NA	CASSTGQIGYTF	TGTGCCAGCAGTACTGGGCAAATTGGCTACACCTTC
TRBV5-5	NA	TRBJ2-1	NA	CASSPRDNEQFF	TGTGCCAGCAGCCCCAGGGACAATGAGCAGTTCTTC
TRBV6-2/TRBV6-3	NA	TRBJ1-2	NA	CASSYDRSLGYTF	TGTGCCAGCAGTTACGACAGGAGCCTTGGCTACACCTTC
TRBV7-9	NA	TRBJ1-1	NA	CASSFRGNTEAFF	TGTGCCAGCAGCTTCCGGGGGAACACTGAAGCTTTCTTT
TRBV7-9	NA	TRBJ1-2	NA	CASSSTAGFGYTF	TGTGCCAGCAGCTCAACGGCAGGGTTCGGCTACACCTTC
TRBV7-2	NA	TRBJ2-2	NA	CASSLIAGDGELFF	TGTGCCAGCAGCTTAATCGCGGGCGACGGGGAGCTGTTTTTT
TRBV27	NA	TRBJ2-7	NA	CASSLAGVVYEQYF	TGTGCCAGCAGTTTAGCAGGGGTCGTTTACGAGCAGTACTTC
TRBV3-1/TRBV3-2	NA	TRBJ2-7	NA	CASNLLGGEQYF	TGTGCCAGCAACCTTTTAGGGGGCGAGCAGTACTTC
TRBV4-1	NA	TRBJ2-1	TRBD2	CASSNGDLGTSGGALNEQFF	TGCGCCAGCAGCAACGGAGACCTTGGGACTAGCGGGGGGGCTCTCAATGAGCAGTTCTTC
TRBV3-1/TRBV3-2	NA	TRBJ2-5	NA	CASSRQGPLPSQETQYF	TGTGCCAGCAGCCGCCAAGGTCCCCTTCCCTCCCAAGAGACCCAGTACTTC
TRBV3-1/TRBV3-2	NA	TRBJ1-2	NA	CASSLGNSYGYTF	TGTGCCAGCAGCCTGGGGAACTCCTATGGCTACACCTTC
TRBV7-2	NA	TRBJ1-1	TRBD1	CASSFDRGDTEAFF	TGTGCCAGCAGCTTCGACAGGGGGGACACTGAAGCTTTCTTT
TRBV18	NA	TRBJ2-5	TRBD1	CASSPLIQGAGETQYF	TGTGCCAGCTCACCACTTATCCAGGGGGCTGGAGAGACCCAGTACTTC
TRBV19	NA	TRBJ1-3	NA	CASAQGGNTIYF	TGTGCCAGCGCCCAGGGAGGAAACACCATATATTTT
TRBV18	NA	TRBJ1-4	TRBD1	CASSPLARGQGFEKLFF	TGTGCCAGCTCACCACTCGCCAGGGGACAGGGTTTTGAAAAACTGTTTTTT
TRBV6-6	NA	TRBJ1-2	NA	CASSYSAEDYGYTF	TGTGCCAGCAGTTACTCGGCGGAAGACTATGGCTACACCTTC
TRBV4-1	NA	TRBJ1-1	NA	CASSQGSTDSTEAFF	TGCGCCAGCAGCCAAGGGAGCACAGATTCCACTGAAGCTTTCTTT
TRBV7-8	NA	TRBJ2-7	TRBD2	CASSHGASGRTYEQYF	TGTGCCAGCAGCCATGGGGCTAGCGGGCGTACCTACGAGCAGTACTTC
TRBV6-1	NA	TRBJ1-5	NA	CASSEGGGQPQHF	TGTGCCAGCAGTGAAGGGGGAGGGCAGCCCCAGCATTTT
TRBV4-1	NA	TRBJ2-1	NA	CASSQVGAGRHEQFF	TGCGCCAGCAGCCAAGTAGGGGCAGGGAGGCATGAGCAGTTCTTC
TRBV6-5	NA	TRBJ2-6	TRBD1	CASSYSRGSGANVLTF	TGTGCCAGCAGTTACTCCAGGGGGTCTGGGGCCAACGTCCTGACTTTC
TRBV6-4	NA	TRBJ2-1	NA	CASSLEVASYNEQFF	TGTGCCAGCAGTCTCGAAGTTGCATCCTACAATGAGCAGTTCTTC
TRBV19	NA	TRBJ1-3	NA	CASSTTAPAAGNTIYF	TGTGCCAGTAGTACGACGGCCCCGGCGGCTGGAAACACCATATATTTT
TRBV7-2	NA	TRBJ2-7	NA	CASSQSGTDTYEQYF	TGTGCCAGCAGTCAATCAGGGACTGACACTTACGAGCAGTACTTC
TRBV11-2	NA	TRBJ2-7	NA	CASSAPSRYEQYF	TGTGCCAGCAGCGCTCCCTCTCGATACGAGCAGTACTTC
TRBV10-3	few	TRBJ2-3	TRBD1	CAISLRGGQGGTDTQYF	TGTGCCATCAGTCTAAGAGGGGGACAGGGGGGCACAGATACGCAGTATTTT
TRBV6-5	NA	TRBJ1-1	TRBD1	CASKNRGVTFF	TGTGCCAGCAAGAACAGGGGAGTGACTTTCTTT
TRBV29-1	NA	TRBJ2-7	NA	CSVVSPDSYEQYF	TGCAGCGTTGTTAGCCCGGACAGCTACGAGCAGTACTTC
TRBV19	NA	TRBJ2-2	NA	CASTLINTGELFF	TGTGCCAGTACCCTGATTAACACCGGGGAGCTGTTTTTT
TRBV7-2	NA	TRBJ1-1	NA	CASSLWGREAFF	TGTGCCAGCAGCTTATGGGGAAGGGAAGCTTTCTTT
TRBV28	NA	TRBJ1-2	NA	CASRSLGGDSYGYTF	TGTGCCAGCAGATCGCTAGGGGGGGATAGCTATGGCTACACCTTC
TRBV7-9	once	TRBJ1-4	NA	CASSLGGTGNEKLFF	TGTGCCAGCAGCTTAGGGGGGACGGGTAATGAAAAACTGTTTTTT
TRBV27	NA	TRBJ2-2	TRBD1	CASSLGQGAIGELFF	TGTGCCAGCAGTCTCGGACAGGGGGCTATCGGGGAGCTGTTTTTT
TRBV2	NA	TRBJ1-4	NA	CAVRGSTNEKLFF	TGTGCCGTCCGGGGATCAACTAATGAAAAACTGTTTTTT
TRBV19	NA	TRBJ1-2	NA	CASSIGSGGYTF	TGTGCCAGTAGTATCGGGTCGGGTGGCTACACCTTC
TRBV7-3	NA	TRBJ2-3	NA	CASSDGTWSDTQYF	TGTGCCAGCAGCGACGGGACCTGGTCGGATACGCAGTATTTT
TRBV9	NA	TRBJ1-6	NA	CASSPSVPENSPLHF	TGTGCCAGCAGCCCTTCGGTCCCCGAGAATTCACCCCTCCACTTT
TRBV19	NA	TRBJ2-1	TRBD2	CASSMTSDPYNEQFF	TGTGCCAGTAGTATGACTAGCGATCCTTACAATGAGCAGTTCTTC
TRBV5-6	NA	TRBJ2-4	NA	CASSVTVFQWAKNIQYF	TGTGCCAGCAGCGTAACAGTATTTCAGTGGGCCAAAAACATTCAGTACTTC
TRBV4-2	NA	TRBJ2-1	TRBD2	CASSQERLADYSEQFF	TGTGCCAGCAGCCAAGAGCGACTAGCGGACTATAGTGAGCAGTTCTTC